This T cell receptor (beta chain) derives from a study of cytomegalovirus exposure and HLA in healthy donors. Study results and limitations: Cytomegalovirus-associated TCR beta chains were listed, numbering 150 to 200.

Points on this clone: What it recognizes is unknown.

Germline loops: CDR1 LNHDA, CDR2 SQIVND (reference sequence). V trimming: 9 bases; J trimming: 7 bases; junction bases outside the gene matches: 5. The CDR3 is made up of 13 amino acids. Use of 60 Vbeta and 13 Jbeta primers characterized the PCR. The table came from immunoSEQ multiplex PCR; TCRdb's copy has only in-frame clones and leaves some out. The sample contains 140,000 or so clones, 72% of which appear only once. The chain uses TRBV19 and TRBJ1-4, with 10 bases identical to TRBD1. Material for sequencing was PBMCs. This receptor was taken from a middle-aged man in good health and CMV-seronegative. The CDR3 reads CARDRGTCEKLFF. The DNA of the CDR3 is TGTGCCAGGGACAGGGGGACTTGTGAAAAACTGTTTTTT.